The clone carrying this T cell receptor beta chain was detected only a few times. This entry belongs to a study of T cell responses to AZD1222 COVID-19 vaccine. The overall study: Pooling covered second doses at about 4 or about 12 weeks.

The method was immunoSEQ multiplex PCR; TCRdb's version includes in-frame clones alone and lacks a portion of them. The sample consists of some 100,000 clones, about 86% of them appearing once. Per germline, CDR1 SGHKS and CDR2 YYEKEE (reference sequence). V shed 4 bases and J shed 0 bases, with 13 bases lying between them. The length of the CDR3 is 15 residues. The receptor comes from an adult in good health. Sequencing used peripheral blood, obtained on day 0 of AZD1222 vaccination. The rearrangement links TRBV5-5 to TRBJ1-2; D not resolved. The CDR3 loop is CASSLPQVANYGYTF. CDR3 nucleotide sequence: TGTGCCAGCAGCCTCCCGCAGGTCGCTAACTATGGCTACACCTTC.